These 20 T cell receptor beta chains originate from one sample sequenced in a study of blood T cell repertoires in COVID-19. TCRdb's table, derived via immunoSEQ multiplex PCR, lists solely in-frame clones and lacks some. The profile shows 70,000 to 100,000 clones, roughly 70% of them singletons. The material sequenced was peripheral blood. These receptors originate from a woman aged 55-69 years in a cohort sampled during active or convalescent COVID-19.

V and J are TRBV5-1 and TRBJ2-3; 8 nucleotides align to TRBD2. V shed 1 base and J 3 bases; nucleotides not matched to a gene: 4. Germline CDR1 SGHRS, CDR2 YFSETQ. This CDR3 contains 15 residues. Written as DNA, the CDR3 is TGCGCCAGCAGCTTGACGGGACTAGAGACAGATACGCAGTATTTT. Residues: CASSLTGLETDTQYF.

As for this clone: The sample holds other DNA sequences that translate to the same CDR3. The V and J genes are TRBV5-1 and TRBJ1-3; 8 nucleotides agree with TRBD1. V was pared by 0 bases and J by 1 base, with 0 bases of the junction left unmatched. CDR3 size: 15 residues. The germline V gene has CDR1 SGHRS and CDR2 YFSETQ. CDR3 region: CASSLGTGSGNTIYF. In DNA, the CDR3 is TGCGCCAGCAGCTTGGGGACAGGGTCTGGAAACACCATATATTTT.

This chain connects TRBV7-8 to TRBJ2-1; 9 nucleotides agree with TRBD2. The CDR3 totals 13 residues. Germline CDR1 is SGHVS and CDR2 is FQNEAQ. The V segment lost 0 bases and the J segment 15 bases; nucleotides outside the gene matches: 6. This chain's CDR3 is CASSLAQSGGLFF. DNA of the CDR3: TGTGCCAGCAGCTTAGCGCAAAGCGGGGGGCTGTTCTTC.

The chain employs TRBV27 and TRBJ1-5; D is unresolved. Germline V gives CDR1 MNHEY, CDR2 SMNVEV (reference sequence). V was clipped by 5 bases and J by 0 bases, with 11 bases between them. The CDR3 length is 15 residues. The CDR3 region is CASSPGRPSNQPQHF. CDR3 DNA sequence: TGTGCCAGCAGTCCCGGCAGGCCTAGCAATCAGCCCCAGCATTTT.

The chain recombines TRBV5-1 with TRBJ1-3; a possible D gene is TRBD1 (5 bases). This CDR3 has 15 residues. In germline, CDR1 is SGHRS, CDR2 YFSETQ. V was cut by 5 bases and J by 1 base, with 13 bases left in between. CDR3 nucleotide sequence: TGCGCCAGCAGTGCCTTGGGGCTATCTGGAAACACCATATATTTT. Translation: CASSALGLSGNTIYF.

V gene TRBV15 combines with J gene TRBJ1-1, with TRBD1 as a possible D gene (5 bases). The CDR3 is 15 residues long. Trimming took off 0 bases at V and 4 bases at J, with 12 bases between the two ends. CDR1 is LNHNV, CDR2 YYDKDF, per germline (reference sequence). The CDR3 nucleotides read TGTGCCACCAGCAGAGATCTTGGGAGGGGCACTGAAGCTTTCTTT. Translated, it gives CATSRDLGRGTEAFF.

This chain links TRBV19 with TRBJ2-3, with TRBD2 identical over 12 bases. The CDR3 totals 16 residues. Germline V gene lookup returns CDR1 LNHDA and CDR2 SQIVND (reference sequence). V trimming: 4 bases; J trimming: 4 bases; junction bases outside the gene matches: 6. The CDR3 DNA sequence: TGTGCCAGTAGTACGGGACTAGCGGGTATCGCAGATACGCAGTATTTT. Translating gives CASSTGLAGIADTQYF.

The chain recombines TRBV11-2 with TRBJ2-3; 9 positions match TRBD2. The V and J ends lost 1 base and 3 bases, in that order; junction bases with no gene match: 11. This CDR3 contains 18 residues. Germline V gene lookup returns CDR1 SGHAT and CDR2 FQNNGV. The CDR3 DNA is TGTGCCAGCAGCTTAGTGGGAAGGAGCGGGGGGAAGACAGATACGCAGTATTTT. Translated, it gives CASSLVGRSGGKTDTQYF.

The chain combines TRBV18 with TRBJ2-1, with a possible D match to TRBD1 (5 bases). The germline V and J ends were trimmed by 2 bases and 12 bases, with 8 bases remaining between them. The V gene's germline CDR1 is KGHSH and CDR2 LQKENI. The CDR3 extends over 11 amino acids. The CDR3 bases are TGTGCCAGCTCACCAGGGGCCAGGCAGTTCTTC. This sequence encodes CASSPGARQFF.

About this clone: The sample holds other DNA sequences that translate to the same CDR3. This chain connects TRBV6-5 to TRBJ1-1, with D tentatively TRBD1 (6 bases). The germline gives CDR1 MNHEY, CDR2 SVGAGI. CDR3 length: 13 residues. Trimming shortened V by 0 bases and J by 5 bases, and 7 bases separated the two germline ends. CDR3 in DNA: TGTGCCAGCAGTTACTCAGGGGGAACTGAAGCTTTCTTT. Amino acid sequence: CASSYSGGTEAFF.

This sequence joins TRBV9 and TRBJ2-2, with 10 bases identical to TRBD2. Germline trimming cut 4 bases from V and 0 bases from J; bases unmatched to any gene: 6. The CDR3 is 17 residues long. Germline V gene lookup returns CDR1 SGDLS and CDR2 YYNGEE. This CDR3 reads CASSSPSGGSNTGELFF. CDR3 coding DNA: TGTGCCAGCAGCTCCCCTAGCGGGGGATCGAACACCGGGGAGCTGTTTTTT.

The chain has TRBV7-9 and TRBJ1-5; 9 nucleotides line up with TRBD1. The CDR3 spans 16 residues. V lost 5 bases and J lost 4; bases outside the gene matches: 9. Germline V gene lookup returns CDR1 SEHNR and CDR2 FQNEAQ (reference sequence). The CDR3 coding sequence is TGTGCCAGCAGCCGTACGACAGGGGGAAAGAATCAGCCCCAGCATTTT. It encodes CASSRTTGGKNQPQHF.

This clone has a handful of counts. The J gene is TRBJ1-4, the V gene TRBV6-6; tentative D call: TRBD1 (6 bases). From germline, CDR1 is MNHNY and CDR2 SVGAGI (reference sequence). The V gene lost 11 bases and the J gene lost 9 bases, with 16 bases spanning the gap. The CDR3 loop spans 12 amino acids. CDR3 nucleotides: TGTGCCGCGGGGGGGCCCAATCAAAAACTGTTTTTT. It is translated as CAAGGPNQKLFF.

The CDR3 here is CASSAQGQSNYGYTF. The CDR3 DNA reads as TGTGCCAGTAGTGCCCAAGGACAGTCTAACTATGGCTACACCTTC. This chain connects TRBV19 to TRBJ1-2, with TRBD1 as a possible D gene (6 bases). The CDR3 runs 15 residues. Germline V gene data show CDR1 as LNHDA and CDR2 as SQIVND (reference sequence). The V end was cut by 5 bases, the J end by 0 bases, with 13 bases between.

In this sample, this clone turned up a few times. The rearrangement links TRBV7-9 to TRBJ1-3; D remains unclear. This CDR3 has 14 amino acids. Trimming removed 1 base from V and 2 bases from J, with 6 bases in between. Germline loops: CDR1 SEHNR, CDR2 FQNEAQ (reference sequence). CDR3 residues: CASSLGLAGNTIYF. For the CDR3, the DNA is TGTGCCAGCAGCTTAGGACTTGCTGGAAACACCATATATTTT.

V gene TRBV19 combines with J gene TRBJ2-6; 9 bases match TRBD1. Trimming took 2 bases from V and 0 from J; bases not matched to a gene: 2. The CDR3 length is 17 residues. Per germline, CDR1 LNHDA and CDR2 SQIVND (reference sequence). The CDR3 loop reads CASSIRQGGSGANVLTF. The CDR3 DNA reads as TGTGCCAGTAGTATAAGACAGGGGGGCTCTGGGGCCAACGTCCTGACTTTC.

CDR3: CASAPSGGGSNTGELFF. The CDR3 bases are TGCGCCAGCGCACCCTCCGGCGGGGGTTCGAACACCGGGGAGCTGTTTTTT. The chain recombines TRBV5-1 with TRBJ2-2; 7 bases are a match to TRBD2. V gave up 7 bases and J gave up 0 bases; unmatched junction bases: 12. The CDR3 is 17 residues long. Germline V gene data show CDR1 as SGHRS and CDR2 as YFSETQ.

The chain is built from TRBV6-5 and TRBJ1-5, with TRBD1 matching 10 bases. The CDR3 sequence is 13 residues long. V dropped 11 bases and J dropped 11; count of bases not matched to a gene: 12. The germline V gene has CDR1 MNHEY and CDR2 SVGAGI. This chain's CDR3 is CAVGTGARNAQHF. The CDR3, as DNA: TGTGCCGTTGGGACAGGGGCCAGAAATGCCCAGCATTTT.

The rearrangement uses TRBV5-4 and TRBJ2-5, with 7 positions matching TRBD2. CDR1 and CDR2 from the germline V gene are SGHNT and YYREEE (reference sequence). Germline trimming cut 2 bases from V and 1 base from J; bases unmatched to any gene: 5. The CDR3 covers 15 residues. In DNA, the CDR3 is TGTGCCAGCAGCTTTGGCGGGGGAGGCCAAGAGACCCAGTACTTC. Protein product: CASSFGGGGQETQYF.

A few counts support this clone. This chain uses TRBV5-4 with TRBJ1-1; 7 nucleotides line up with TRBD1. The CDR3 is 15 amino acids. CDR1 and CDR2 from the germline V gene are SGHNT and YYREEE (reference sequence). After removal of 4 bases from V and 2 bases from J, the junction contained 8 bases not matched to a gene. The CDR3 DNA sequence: TGTGCCAGCAGCATAGCCAGGGGGTTCAACACTGAAGCTTTCTTT. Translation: CASSIARGFNTEAFF.